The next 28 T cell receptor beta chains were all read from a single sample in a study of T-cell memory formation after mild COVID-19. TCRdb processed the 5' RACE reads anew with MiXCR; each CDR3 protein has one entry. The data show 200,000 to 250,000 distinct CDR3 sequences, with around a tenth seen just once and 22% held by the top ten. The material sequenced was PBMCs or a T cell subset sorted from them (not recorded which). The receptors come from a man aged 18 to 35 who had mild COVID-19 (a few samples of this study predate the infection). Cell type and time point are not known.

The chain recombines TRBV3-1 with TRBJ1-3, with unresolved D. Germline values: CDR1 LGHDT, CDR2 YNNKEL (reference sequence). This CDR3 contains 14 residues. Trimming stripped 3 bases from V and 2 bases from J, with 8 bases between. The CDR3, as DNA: TGTGCCAGCAGCCAGTCAGAAGCTGGAAACACCATATATTTT. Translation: CASSQSEAGNTIYF. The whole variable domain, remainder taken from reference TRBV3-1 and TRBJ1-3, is DTAVSQTPKYLVTQMGNDKSIKCEQNLGHDTMYWYKQDSKKFLKIMFSYNNKELIINETVPNRFSPKSPDKAHLNLHINSLELGDSAVYFCASSQSEAGNTIYFGEGSWLTVV.

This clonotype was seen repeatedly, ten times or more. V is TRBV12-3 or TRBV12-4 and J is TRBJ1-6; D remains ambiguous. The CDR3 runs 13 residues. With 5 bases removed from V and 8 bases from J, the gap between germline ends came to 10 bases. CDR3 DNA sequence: TGTGCCAGCAGTCTACGGGCCGATTCACCCCTCCACTTT. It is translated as CASSLRADSPLHF.

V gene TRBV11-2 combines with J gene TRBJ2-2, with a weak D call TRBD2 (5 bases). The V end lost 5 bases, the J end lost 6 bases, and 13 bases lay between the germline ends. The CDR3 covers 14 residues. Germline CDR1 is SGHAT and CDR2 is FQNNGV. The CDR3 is CASSAKLGAGELFF. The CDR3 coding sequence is TGTGCCAGCAGCGCCAAACTAGGCGCCGGGGAGCTGTTTTTT.

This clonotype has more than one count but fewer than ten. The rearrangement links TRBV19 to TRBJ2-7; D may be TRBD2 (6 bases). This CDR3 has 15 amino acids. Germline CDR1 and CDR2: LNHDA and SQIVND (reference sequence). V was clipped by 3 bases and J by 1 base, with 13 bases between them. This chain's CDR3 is CASSIADGGSYEQYV. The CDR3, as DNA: TGTGCCAGTAGTATCGCCGACGGGGGTTCCTACGAGCAGTACGTC.

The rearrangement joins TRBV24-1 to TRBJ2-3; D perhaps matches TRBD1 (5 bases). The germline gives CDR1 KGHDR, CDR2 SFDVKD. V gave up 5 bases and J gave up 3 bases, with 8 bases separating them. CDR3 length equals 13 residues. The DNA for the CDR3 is TGTGCCACCAGTGGCCAGGGAACAGATACGCAGTATTTT. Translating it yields CATSGQGTDTQYF.

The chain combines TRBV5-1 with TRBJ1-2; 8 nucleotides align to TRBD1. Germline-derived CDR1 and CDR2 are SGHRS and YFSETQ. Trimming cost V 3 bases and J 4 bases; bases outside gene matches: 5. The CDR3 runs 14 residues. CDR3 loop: CASSWGTGGYGYTF. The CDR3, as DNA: TGCGCCAGCAGCTGGGGGACAGGAGGCTATGGCTACACCTTC.

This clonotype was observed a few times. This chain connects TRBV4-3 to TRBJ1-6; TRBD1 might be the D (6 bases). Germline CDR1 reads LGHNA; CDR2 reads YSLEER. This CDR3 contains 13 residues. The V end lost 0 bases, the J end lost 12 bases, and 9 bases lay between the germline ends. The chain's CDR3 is CASSQDQGIPLHF. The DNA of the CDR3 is TGCGCCAGCAGCCAAGATCAGGGGATACCCCTCCACTTT.

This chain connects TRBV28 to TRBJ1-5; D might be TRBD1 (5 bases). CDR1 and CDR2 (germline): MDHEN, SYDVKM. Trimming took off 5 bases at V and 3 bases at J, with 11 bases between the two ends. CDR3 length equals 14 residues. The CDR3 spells CASSARDYNQPQHF. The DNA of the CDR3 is TGTGCCAGCAGTGCCAGGGACTACAATCAGCCCCAGCATTTT. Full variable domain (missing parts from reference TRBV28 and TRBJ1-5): DVKVTQSSRYLVKRTGEKVFLECVQDMDHENMFWYRQDPGLGLRLIYFSYDVKMKEKGDIPEGYSVSREKKERFSLILESASTNQTSMYLCASSARDYNQPQHFGDGTRLSIL.

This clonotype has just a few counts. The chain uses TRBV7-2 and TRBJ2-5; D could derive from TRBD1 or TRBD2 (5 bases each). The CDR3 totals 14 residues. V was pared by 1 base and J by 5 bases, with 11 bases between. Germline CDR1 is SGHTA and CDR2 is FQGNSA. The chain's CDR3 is CASSLDGGWETQYF. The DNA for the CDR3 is TGTGCCAGCAGCTTAGATGGGGGTTGGGAGACCCAGTACTTC.

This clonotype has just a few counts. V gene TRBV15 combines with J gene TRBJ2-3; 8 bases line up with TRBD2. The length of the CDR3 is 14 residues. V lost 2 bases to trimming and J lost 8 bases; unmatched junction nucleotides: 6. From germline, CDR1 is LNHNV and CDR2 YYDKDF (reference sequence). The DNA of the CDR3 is TGTGCCACCAGCAGACGGGGGGGAGACGGTACGCAGTATTTT. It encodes CATSRRGGDGTQYF.

The CDR3 is CAWRLGRVWQFF. CDR3 sequence (DNA): TGTGCCTGGAGATTAGGGCGGGTTTGGCAGTTCTTC. This chain joins TRBV30 and TRBJ2-1; D might be TRBD2 (5 bases). Germline V gives CDR1 GTSNPN, CDR2 SVGIG (reference sequence). The CDR3 spans 12 residues. Trimming left V 3 bases short and J 12 bases short, with 15 bases between.

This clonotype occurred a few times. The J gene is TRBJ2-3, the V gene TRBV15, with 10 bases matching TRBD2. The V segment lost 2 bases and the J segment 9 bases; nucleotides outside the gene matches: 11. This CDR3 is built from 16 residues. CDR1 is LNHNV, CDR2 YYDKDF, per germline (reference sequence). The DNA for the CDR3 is TGTGCCACCAGCAGACTTGGGACTAGCGTCGGGAGGACGCAGTATTTT. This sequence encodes CATSRLGTSVGRTQYF.

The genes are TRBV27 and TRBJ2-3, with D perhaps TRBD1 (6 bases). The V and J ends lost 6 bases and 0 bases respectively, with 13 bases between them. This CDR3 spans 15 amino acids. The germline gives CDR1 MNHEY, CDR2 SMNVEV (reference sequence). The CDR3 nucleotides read TGTGCCAGCAGCTCAGACAGGATTAGCACAGATACGCAGTATTTT. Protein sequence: CASSSDRISTDTQYF.

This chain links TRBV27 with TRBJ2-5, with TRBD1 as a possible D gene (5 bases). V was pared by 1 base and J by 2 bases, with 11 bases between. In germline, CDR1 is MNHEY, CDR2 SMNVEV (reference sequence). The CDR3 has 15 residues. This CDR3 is CASSLWATGQETQYF. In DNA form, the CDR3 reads TGTGCCAGCAGTTTATGGGCTACAGGACAAGAGACCCAGTACTTC.

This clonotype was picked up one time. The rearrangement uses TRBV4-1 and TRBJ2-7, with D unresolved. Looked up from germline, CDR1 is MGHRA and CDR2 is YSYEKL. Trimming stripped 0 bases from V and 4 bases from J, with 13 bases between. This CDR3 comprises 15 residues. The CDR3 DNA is TGCGCCAGCAGCCAAGAGGCCGCACCGGGTTACGAGCAGTACTTC. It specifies CASSQEAAPGYEQYF.

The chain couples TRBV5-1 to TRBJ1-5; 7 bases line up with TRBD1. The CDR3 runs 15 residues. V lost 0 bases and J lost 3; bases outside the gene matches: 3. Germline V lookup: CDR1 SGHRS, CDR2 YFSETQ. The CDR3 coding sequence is TGCGCCAGCAGCTTGGACAGGGGTAACAATCAGCCCCAGCATTTT. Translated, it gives CASSLDRGNNQPQHF.

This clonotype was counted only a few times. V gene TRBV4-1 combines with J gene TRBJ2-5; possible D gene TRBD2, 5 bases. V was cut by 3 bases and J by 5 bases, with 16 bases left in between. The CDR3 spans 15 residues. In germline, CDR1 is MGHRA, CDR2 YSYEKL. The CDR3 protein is CASSQLGLSGETQYF. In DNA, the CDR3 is TGCGCCAGCAGCCAGCTAGGGCTTTCGGGGGAGACCCAGTACTTC.

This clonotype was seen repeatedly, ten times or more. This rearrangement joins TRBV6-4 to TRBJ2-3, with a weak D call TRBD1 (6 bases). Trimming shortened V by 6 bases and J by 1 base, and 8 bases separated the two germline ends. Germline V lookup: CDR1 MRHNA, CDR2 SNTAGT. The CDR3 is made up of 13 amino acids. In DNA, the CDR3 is TGTGCCAGCAGCAACAGGGGCACAGATACGCAGTATTTT. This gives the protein CASSNRGTDTQYF.

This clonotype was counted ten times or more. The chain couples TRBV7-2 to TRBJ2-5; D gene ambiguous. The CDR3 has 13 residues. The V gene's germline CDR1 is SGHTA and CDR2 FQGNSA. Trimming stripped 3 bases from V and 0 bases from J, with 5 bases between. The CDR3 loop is CASSLGYQETQYF. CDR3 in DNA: TGTGCCAGCAGCTTGGGGTACCAAGAGACCCAGTACTTC.

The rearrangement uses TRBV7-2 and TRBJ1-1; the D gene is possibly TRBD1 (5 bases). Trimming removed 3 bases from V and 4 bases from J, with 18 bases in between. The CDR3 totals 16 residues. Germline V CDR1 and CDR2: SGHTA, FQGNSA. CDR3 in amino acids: CASSLGPGLPGTEAFF. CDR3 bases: TGTGCCAGCAGCTTGGGGCCGGGGCTCCCTGGCACTGAAGCTTTCTTT. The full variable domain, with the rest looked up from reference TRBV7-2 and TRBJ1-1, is GAGVSQSPSNKVTEKGKDVELRCDPISGHTALYWYRQSLGQGLEFLIYFQGNSAPDKSGLPSDRFSAERTGGSVSTLTIQRTQQEDSAVYLCASSLGPGLPGTEAFFGQGTRLTVV.

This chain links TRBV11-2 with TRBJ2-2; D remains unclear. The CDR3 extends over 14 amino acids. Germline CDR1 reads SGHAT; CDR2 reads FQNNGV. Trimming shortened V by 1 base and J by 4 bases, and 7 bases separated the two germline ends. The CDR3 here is CASSLGHPTGELFF. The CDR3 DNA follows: TGTGCCAGCAGCTTAGGACACCCCACCGGGGAGCTGTTTTTT.

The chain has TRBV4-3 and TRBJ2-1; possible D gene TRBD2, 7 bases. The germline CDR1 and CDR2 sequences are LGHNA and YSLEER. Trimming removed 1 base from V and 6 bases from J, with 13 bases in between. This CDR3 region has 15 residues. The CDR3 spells CASSQGGGRRNEQFF. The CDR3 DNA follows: TGCGCCAGCAGCCAAGGGGGGGGCCGGCGCAATGAGCAGTTCTTC.

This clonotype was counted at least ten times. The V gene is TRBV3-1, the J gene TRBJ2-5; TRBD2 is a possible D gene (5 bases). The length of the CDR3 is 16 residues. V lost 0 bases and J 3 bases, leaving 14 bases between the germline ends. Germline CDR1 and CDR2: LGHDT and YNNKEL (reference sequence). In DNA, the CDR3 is TGTGCCAGCAGCCAAGATTGGCGGGCCCGGGAAGAGACCCAGTACTTC. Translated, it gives CASSQDWRAREETQYF.

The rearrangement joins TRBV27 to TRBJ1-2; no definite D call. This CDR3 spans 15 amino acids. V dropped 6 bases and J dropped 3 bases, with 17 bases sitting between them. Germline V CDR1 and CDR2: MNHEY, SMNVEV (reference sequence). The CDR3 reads CASSTNPTDYYGYTF. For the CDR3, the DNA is TGTGCCAGCAGCACTAACCCCACAGATTACTATGGCTACACCTTC.

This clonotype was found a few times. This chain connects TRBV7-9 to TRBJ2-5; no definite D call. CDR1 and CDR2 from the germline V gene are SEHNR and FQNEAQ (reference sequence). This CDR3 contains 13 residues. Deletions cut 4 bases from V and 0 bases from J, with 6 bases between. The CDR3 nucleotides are TGTGCCAGCAGCTCCATGTACCAAGAGACCCAGTACTTC. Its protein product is CASSSMYQETQYF.

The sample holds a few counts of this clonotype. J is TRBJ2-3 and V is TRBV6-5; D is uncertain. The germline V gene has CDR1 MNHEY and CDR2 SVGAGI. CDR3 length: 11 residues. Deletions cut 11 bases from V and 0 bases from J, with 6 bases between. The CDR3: CADKSTDTQYF. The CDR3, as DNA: TGTGCCGACAAGAGCACAGATACGCAGTATTTT.

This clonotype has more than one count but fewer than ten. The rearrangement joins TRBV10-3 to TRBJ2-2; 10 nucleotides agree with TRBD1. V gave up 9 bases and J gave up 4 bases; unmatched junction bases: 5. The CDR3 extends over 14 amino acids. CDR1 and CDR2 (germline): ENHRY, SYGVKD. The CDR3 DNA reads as TGTGCCATTGGGACAGGGGATACCACCGGGGAGCTGTTTTTT. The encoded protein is CAIGTGDTTGELFF.

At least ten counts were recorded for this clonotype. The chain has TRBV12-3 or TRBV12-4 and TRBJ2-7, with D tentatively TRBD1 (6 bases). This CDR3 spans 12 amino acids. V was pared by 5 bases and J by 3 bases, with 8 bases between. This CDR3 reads CASSLRGYEQYF. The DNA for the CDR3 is TGTGCCAGCAGTCTCAGGGGCTACGAGCAGTACTTC.